The clone carrying this T cell receptor (beta chain) came up a few times. The antigen remains undetermined. CDR3 length equals 15 residues. V lost 6 bases, J lost 0 bases, and 12 bases lay in between. Germline V lookup: CDR1 MNHEY, CDR2 SVGEGT. The sample originates from a study of CD8 T cells in ankylosing spondylitis. Study-level findings and limits: Blood of patients with ankylosing spondylitis appeared to be characterized by a TCR beta motif of about 8 highly homologous variants. Within matched ankylosing spondylitis synovial fluid, disease-linked clones were reportedly significantly enriched. Prior work had noted some motif variants in reactive arthritis blood and synovial fluid.

TCRdb redid the calling of the 5' RACE reads with MiXCR, one entry per CDR3 protein. The sample records roughly 130,000 distinct CDR3 sequences, 12% to 15% being singletons. The sequencing sample was made of blood, either unsorted or a sorted T cell fraction (not recorded which). The clonotype was recovered from a female donor with ankylosing spondylitis or in good health (not recorded which). The chain links TRBV6-2 or TRBV6-3 to TRBJ2-4; D is undetermined. CDR3 amino acids: CASSPPEIAKNIQYF. Here the CDR3 DNA reads TGTGCCAGCAGCCCCCCGGAAATAGCCAAAAACATTCAGTACTTC.